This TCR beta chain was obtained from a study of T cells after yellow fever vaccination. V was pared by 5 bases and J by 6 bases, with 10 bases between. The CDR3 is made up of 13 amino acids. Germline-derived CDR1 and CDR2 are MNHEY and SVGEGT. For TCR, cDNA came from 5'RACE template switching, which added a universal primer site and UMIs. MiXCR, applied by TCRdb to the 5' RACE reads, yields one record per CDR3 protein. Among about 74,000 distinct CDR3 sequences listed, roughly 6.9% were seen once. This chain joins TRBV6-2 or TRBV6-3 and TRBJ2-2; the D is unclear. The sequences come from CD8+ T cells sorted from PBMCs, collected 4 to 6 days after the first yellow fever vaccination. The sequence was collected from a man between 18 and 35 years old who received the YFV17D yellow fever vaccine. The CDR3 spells CASSNPQPGELFF. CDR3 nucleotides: TGTGCCAGCAGTAATCCACAGCCCGGGGAGCTGTTTTTT.